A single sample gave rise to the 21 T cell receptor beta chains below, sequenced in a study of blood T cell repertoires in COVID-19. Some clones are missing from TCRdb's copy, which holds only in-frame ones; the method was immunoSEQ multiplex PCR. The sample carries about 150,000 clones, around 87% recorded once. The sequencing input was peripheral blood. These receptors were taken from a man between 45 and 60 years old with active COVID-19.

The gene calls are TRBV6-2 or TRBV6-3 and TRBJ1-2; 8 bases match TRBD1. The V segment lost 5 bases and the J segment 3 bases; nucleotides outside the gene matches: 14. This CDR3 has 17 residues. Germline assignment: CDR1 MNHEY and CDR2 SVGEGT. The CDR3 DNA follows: TGTGCCAGCAGTGGAGATGACAGGGGAGGTTATGACTATGGCTACACCTTC. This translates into CASSGDDRGGYDYGYTF.

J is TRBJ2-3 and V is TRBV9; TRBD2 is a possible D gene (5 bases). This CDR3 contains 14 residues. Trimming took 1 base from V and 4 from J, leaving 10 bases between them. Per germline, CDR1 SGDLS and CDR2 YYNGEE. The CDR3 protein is CASSVYERADTQYF. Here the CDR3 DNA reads TGTGCCAGCAGCGTATATGAGAGGGCAGATACGCAGTATTTT.

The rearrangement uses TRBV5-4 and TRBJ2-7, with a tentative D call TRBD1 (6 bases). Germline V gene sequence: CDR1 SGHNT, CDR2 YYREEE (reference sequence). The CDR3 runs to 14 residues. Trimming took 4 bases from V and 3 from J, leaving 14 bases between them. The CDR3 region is CASSRYGTNYEQYF. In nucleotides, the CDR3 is TGTGCCAGCAGCAGGTACGGGACAAACTACGAGCAGTACTTC. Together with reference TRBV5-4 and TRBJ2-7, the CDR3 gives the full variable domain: ETGVTQSPTHLIKTRGQQVTLRCSSQSGHNTVSWYQQALGQGPQFIFQYYREEENGRGNFPPRFSGLQFPNYSSELNVNALELDDSALYLCASSRYGTNYEQYFGPGTRLTVT.

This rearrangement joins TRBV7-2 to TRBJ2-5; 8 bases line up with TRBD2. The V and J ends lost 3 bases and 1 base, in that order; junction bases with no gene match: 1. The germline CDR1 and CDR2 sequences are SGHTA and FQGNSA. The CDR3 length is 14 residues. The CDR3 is CASSFTSGQETQYF. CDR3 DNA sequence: TGTGCCAGCAGCTTCACTAGCGGCCAAGAGACCCAGTACTTC.

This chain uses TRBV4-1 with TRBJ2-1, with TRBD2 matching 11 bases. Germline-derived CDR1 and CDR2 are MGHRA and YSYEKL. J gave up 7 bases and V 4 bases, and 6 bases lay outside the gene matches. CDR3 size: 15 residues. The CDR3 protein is CASSLLGLAENEQFF. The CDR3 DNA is TGCGCCAGCAGCCTCTTGGGACTAGCGGAGAATGAGCAGTTCTTC.

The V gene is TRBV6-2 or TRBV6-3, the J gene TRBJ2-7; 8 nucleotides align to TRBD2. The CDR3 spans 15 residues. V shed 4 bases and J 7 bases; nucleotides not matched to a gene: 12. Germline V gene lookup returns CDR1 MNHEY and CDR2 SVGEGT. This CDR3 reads CASSSPWRGAGEQYF. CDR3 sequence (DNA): TGTGCCAGCAGTTCCCCTTGGCGGGGGGCTGGGGAGCAGTACTTC.

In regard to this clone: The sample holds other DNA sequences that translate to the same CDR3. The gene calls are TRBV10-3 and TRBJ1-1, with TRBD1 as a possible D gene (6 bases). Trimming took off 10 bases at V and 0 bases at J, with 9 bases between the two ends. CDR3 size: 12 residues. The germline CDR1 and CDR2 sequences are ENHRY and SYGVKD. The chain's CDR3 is CATGQMNTEAFF. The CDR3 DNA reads TGTGCCACCGGACAGATGAACACTGAAGCTTTCTTT.

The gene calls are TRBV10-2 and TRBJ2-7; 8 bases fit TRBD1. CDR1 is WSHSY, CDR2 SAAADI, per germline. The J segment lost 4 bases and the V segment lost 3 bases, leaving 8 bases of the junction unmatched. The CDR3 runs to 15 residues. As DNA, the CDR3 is TGCGCCAGCAGTGATTTGGGGACAGGTTTTTACGAGCAGTACTTC. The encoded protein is CASSDLGTGFYEQYF.

This CDR3 reads CASSYNLQETQYF. CDR3 DNA sequence: TGTGCCAGCAGTTACAACTTACAAGAGACCCAGTACTTC. J is TRBJ2-5 and V is TRBV6-5; D gene unclear. The CDR3 sequence is 13 residues long. Trimming stripped 2 bases from V and 2 bases from J, with 6 bases between. Per the germline V gene, CDR1 is MNHEY and CDR2 is SVGAGI.

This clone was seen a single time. The CDR3: CASSSLRWPAFF. The CDR3 DNA sequence: TGTGCCAGCAGTTCCCTTCGTTGGCCGGCTTTCTTT. The V call is TRBV28, the J call TRBJ1-1; no firm D call. Germline V lookup: CDR1 MDHEN, CDR2 SYDVKM. The CDR3 sequence is 12 residues long. V was pared by 4 bases and J by 11 bases, with 14 bases between.

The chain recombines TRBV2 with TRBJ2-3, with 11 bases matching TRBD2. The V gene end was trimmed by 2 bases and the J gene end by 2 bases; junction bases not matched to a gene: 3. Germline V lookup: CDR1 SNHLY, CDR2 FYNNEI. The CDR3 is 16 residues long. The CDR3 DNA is TGTGCCAGCAGTGAACTAGCGGGGGGAGACACAGATACGCAGTATTTT. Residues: CASSELAGGDTDTQYF.

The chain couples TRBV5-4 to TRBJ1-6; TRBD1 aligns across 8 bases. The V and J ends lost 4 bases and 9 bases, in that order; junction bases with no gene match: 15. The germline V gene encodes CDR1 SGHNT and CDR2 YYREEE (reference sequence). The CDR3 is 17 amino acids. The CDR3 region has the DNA TGTGCCAGCAGCCTTCGGACAGGGTGGGGTTTAGGTTCACCCCTCCACTTT. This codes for CASSLRTGWGLGSPLHF. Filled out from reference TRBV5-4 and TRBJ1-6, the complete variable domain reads ETGVTQSPTHLIKTRGQQVTLRCSSQSGHNTVSWYQQALGQGPQFIFQYYREEENGRGNFPPRFSGLQFPNYSSELNVNALELDDSALYLCASSLRTGWGLGSPLHFGNGTRLTVT.

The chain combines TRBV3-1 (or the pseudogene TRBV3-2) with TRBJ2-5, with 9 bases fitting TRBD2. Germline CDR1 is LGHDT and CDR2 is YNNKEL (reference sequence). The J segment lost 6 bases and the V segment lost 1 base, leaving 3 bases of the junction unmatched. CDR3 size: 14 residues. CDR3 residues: CASSQGRGGKTQYF. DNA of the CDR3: TGTGCCAGCAGCCAAGGGCGGGGGGGAAAGACCCAGTACTTC.

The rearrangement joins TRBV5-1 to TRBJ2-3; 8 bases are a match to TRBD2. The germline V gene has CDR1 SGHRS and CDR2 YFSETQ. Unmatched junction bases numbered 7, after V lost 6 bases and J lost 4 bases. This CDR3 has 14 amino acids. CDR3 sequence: CASTTSVRSDTQYF. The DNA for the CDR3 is TGCGCCAGCACGACTAGCGTGAGATCAGATACGCAGTATTTT.

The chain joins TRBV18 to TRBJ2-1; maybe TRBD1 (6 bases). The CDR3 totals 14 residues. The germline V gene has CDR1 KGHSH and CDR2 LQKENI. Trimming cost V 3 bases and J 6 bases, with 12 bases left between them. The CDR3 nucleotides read TGTGCCAGCTCACCGCGACAGGACGTCAATGAGCAGTTCTTC. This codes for CASSPRQDVNEQFF.

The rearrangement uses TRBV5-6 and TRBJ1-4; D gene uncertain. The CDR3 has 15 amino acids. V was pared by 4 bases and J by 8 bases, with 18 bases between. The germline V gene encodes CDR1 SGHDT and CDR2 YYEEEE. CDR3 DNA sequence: TGTGCCAGCAGCAAGTGGCCGCCCTTGAAGGAAAAACTGTTTTTT. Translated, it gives CASSKWPPLKEKLFF.

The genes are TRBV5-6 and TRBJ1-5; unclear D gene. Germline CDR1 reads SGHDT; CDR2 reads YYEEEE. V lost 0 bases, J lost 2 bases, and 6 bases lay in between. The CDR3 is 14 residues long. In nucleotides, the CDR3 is TGTGCCAGCAGCTTGGGAGTGGGCAATCAGCCCCAGCATTTT. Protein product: CASSLGVGNQPQHF.

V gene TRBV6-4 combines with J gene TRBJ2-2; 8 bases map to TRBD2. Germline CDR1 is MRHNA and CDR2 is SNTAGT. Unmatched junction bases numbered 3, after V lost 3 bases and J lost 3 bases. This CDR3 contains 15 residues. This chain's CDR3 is CASSEGTRDTGELFF. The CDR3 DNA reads TGTGCCAGCAGTGAAGGGACTAGGGACACCGGGGAGCTGTTTTTT.

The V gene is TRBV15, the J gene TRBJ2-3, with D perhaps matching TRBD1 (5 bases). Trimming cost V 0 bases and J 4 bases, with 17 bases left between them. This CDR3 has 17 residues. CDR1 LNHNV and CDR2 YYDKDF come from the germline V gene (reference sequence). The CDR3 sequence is CATSRDRGRDFPDTQYF. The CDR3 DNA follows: TGTGCCACCAGCAGAGATAGGGGAAGAGACTTTCCAGATACGCAGTATTTT.

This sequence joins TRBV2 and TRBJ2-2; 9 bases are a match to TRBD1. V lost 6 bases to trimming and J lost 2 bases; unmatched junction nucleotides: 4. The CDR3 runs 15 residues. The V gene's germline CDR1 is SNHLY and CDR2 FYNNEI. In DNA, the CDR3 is TGTGCCAGCAGCCCACAGGGGGCCAACACCGGGGAGCTGTTTTTT. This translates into CASSPQGANTGELFF.

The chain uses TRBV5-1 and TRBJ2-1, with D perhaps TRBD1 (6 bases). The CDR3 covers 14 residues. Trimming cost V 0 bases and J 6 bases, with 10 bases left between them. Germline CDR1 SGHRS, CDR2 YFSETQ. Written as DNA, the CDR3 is TGCGCCAGCAGCTTGGTGGGGGCTGGCAATGAGCAGTTCTTC. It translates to CASSLVGAGNEQFF.